Listed below are T cell receptor beta chains from one sample, sequenced in a study of cytomegalovirus exposure and HLA in healthy donors. The protocol was immunoSEQ multiplex PCR, while the TCRdb copy is restricted to in-frame clones and leaves out a portion. There are about 160,000 clones in the sample; approximately 78% occur only once, and approximately 2.4% lies in the top ten. Specimen: PBMCs. The receptor set was obtained from a male donor in good health and CMV-seronegative. CDR3s leave out the opening cysteine and the closing phenylalanine or tryptophan. The order of the fields is J gene, V gene, CDR3 protein.

>TRBJ2-7|TRBV28
ASGYRGTSYEQY
>TRBJ2-1|TRBV27
ASSLGELRGEQF
>TRBJ2-7|TRBV7-9
ASSLGVGTGGFHEQY
>TRBJ2-5|TRBV11-3
ASSLAGGPRETQY
>TRBJ1-2|TRBV28
ASRKAGGYGYT
>TRBJ2-2|TRBV27
ASRRLTSQYTGELF
>TRBJ1-1|TRBV18
ASSPGQGNTEAF
>TRBJ1-1|TRBV25-1
ASSAHFRAF
>TRBJ2-6|TRBV29-1
SVEQGAGGANVLT
>TRBJ2-2|TRBV7-3
ASSLSPRQTGELF
>TRBJ1-6|TRBV7-8
ASTNLSPDNSPLH
>TRBJ1-1|TRBV5-6
ASSLATGDAF
>TRBJ1-5|TRBV4-1
ASSQQEVSNQPQH
>TRBJ1-1|TRBV19
ASSIASGSYNTEAF
>TRBJ1-4|TRBV6-5
ASSYGRGNEKLF
>TRBJ2-7|TRBV5-1
APKGLAGGAGDEQY
>TRBJ2-2|TRBV6-5
ASSYRLATTGELF
>TRBJ2-3|TRBV23-1
ASSKQGRTDTQY
>TRBJ1-4|TRBV15
ATSRDRTTTNEKLF
>TRBJ1-1|TRBV7-8
ASSLGSGGTEAF
>TRBJ1-4|TRBV5-1
ASSLAGTGGEKLF
>TRBJ2-1|TRBV6-1
ASSEARWNEQF
>TRBJ1-3|TRBV10-3
AISESTPGSGNTIY
>TRBJ1-4|TRBV27
ASSFGTPNEKLF
>TRBJ2-1|TRBV5-1
ASSVGLLNEQF
>TRBJ2-5|TRBV19
ASSTAFSDRAETQY